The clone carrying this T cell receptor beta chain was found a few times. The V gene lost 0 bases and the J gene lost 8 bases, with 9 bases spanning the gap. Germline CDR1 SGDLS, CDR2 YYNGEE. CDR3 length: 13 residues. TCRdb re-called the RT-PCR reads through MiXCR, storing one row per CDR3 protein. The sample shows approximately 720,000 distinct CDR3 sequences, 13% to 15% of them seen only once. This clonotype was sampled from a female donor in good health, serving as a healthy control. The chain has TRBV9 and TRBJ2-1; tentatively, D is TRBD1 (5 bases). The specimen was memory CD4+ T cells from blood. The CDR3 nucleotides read TGTGCCAGCAGCGTAGCGCCCAGGGATGAGCAGTTCTTC. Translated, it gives CASSVAPRDEQFF.